The clone carrying this T cell receptor beta chain showed up many times. Antigen specificity is unknown. TCRdb called the reads again in MiXCR, with one record for every CDR3 protein. The data contain approximately 770,000 distinct CDR3 sequences, 29% of them singletons. Trimming pared 4 bases from V and 4 bases from J, leaving 11 bases between. The CDR3 contains 14 residues. The data derive from a study of T cell repertoires in cytomegalovirus infection. Study context: Recently described HLA-C-restricted plus well-studied HLA-B-restricted CMV epitopes were used. A matching HLA type, together with CMV infection, was signaled by public TCR beta signatures.

Study observations and caveats: Frequencies of public TCR beta families were cumulated, and this identified carriers of CMV plus the relevant HLA. Across the ex vivo response, the dominant clonotypes were HLA-C-restricted CMV-specific TCR beta clonotypes.

The sequence was obtained from a human donor in good health (CMV status not recorded). Some clones in this sample may be carry-over from other donors' samples. Sequenced material: cultured CD8+ T cells from PBMCs, taken from culture after CMV antigen stimulation. The V gene is TRBV12-3 or TRBV12-4, the J gene TRBJ2-1, with D possibly being TRBD1 or TRBD2 (7 bases each). CDR3 sequence (DNA): TGTGCCAGCAGTTGGGAGGGACAGTACAATGAGCAGTTCTTC. It specifies CASSWEGQYNEQFF.